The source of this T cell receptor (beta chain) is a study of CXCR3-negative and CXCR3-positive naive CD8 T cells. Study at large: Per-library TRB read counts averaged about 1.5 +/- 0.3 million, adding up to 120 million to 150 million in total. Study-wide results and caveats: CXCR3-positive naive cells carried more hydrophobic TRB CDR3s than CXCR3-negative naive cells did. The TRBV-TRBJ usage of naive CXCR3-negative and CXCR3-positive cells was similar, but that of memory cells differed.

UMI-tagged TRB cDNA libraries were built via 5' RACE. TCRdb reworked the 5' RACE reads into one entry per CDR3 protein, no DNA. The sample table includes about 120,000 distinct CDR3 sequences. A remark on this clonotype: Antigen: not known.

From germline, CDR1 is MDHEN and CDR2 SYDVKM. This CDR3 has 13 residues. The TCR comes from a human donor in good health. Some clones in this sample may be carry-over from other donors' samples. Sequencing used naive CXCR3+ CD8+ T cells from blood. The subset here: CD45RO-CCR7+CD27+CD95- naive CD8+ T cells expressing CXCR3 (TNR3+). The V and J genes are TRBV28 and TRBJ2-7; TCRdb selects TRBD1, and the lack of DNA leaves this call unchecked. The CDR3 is CASSLGQGFEQYF.